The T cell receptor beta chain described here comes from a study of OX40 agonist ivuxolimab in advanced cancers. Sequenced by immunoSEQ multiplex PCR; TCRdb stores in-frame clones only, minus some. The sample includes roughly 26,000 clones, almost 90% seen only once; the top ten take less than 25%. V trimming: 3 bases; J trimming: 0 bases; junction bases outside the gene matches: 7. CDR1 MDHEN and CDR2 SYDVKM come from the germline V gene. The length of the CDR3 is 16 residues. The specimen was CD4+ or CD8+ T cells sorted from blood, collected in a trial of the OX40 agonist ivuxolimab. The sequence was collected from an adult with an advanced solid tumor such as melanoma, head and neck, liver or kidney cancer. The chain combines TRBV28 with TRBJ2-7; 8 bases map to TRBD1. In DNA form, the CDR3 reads TGTGCCAGCAGTTTCTCCCAGGACAGGGCCTCCTACGAGCAGTACTTC. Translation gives CASSFSQDRASYEQYF.